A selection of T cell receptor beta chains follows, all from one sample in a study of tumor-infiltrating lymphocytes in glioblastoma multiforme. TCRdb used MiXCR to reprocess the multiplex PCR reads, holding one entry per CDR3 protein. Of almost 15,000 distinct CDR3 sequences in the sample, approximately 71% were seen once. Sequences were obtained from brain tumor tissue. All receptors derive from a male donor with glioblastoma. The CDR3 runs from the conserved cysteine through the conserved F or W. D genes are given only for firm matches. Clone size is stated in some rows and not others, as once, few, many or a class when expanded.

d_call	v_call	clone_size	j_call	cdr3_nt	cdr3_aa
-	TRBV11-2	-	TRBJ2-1	TGTGCCAGCGGCTTGGAGGTTAGCTCCTACAATGAGCAGCTCTTC	CASGLEVSSYNEQLF
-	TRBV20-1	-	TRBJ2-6	TGCAGTGCTAGCCATGGGGCGCGCGGGGCCAACGTCCTGACTTTC	CSASHGARGANVLTF
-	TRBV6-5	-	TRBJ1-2	TGTGCCAGCAGTTACTCGGCCGACAGCTTCAAAGACTACAGCTTC	CASSYSADSFKDYSF
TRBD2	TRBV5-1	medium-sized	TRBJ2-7	TGCGCCAGCAGCTCAAGCGGGGGAACCTACGAGCAGTACTTC	CASSSSGGTYEQYF
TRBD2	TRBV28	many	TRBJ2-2	TGTGCCAGCAGTCCTACCCTGGGACTAGCGGGCTCAGTTGGGTCCGGGGAGCTGTTTTTT	CASSPTLGLAGSVGSGELFF
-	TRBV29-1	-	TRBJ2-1	TGCAGCGAATTAACTCTCTCAGCCACCTACAACGGGCAGTCCTTC	CSELTLSATYNGQSF
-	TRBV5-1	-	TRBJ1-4	TGCGCCAGCAGCTCGGTCGGGAGTAATGAAAAACTGTTTTTT	CASSSVGSNEKLFF
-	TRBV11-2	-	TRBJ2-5	TGTGCCAGCAGCTTAGCGATAGGTCGAGAAGAGACCCAGTACTTC	CASSLAIGREETQYF
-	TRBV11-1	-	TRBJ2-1	TGTGCCAGCAGATCGGCTGATACAGGGCGGAATGAGCAGTTCTTC	CASRSADTGRNEQFF
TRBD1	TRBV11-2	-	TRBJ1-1	TGTGCCAGCAGCCTAGATCCTGACAGGGCCATTGAAGCTTTCTTT	CASSLDPDRAIEAFF
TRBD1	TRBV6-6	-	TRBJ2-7	TGTGCCAGCAGTTACACCCGGGACAGGGGCTACGAGCAGTACTTC	CASSYTRDRGYEQYF
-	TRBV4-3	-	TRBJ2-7	TGCGCCAGCAGCCAGAACCTACCGGGCAGGGGCGGCGACGAGCAGTACTTC	CASSQNLPGRGGDEQYF
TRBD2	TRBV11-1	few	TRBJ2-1	TGCGCCTGCAGCTTACTAGCGGGAGTTTACAGTGAGCAGTTCTTC	CACSLLAGVYSEQFF
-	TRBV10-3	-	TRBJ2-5	TGTGCCGTCGGGGGCGGGGGAATGGAGACCCAGTACTTC	CAVGGGGMETQYF
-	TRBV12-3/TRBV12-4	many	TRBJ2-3	TGTGCCAGCACCCCCAGCCCCGCAGATACGCAGTATTTT	CASTPSPADTQYF
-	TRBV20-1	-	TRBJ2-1	TGCAGTGCTAGGTACTGGCGCTACTACAATGAGCAGCTCTTC	CSARYWRYYNEQLF
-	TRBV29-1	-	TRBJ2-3	TGCAGCGTTGAGGTCTCGGGGGTTAATGCGCAGTATTTT	CSVEVSGVNAQYF
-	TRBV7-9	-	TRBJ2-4	TGTGCCAGCAGCCCCGGATCGGACCACAGCCCTTACATTCAGTACTTC	CASSPGSDHSPYIQYF
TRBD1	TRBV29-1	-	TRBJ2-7	TGCAGCGTAGTATCCGGACAGGGCTGCTACGAGCCGTACTTC	CSVVSGQGCYEPYF
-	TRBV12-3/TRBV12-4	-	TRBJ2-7	TGTGCCAGCAGCTTCCCCGACAGGATCGGGAAGCAGTACTTC	CASSFPDRIGKQYF
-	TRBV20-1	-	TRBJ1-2	TGCAGTGCTAGGTTGGGGGTTCCAAGCTATGGCTACACCTTC	CSARLGVPSYGYTF
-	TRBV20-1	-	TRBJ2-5	TGCAGTGCTAGGATTCAGGGGCGGGGAGAGACCCAGTACTTC	CSARIQGRGETQYF
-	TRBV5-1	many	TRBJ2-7	TGCGCCAGCACCCCCGGGACGGCGACCTACGAGCAGTACTTC	CASTPGTATYEQYF
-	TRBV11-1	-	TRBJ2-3	TGTGCCAGCAGCTTAGGACAGGCGGGGAGCACAGATACGCTGTATTTT	CASSLGQAGSTDTLYF